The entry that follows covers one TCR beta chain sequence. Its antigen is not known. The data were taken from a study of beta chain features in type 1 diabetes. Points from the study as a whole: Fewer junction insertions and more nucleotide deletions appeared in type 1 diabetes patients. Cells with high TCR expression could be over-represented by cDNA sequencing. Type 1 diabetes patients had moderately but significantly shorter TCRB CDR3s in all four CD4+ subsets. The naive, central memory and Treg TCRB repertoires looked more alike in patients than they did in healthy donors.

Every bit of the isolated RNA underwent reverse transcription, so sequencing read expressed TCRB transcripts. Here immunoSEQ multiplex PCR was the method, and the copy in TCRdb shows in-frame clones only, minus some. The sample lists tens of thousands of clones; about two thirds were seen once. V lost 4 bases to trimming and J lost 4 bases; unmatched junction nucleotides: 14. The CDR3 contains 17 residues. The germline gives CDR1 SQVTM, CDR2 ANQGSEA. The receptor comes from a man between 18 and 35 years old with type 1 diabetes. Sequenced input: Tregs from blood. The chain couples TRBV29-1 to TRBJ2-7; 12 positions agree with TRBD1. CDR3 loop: CSVGAGTGGKSWYEQYF. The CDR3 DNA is TGCAGCGTTGGCGCTGGGACAGGGGGCAAGAGTTGGTACGAGCAGTACTTC.